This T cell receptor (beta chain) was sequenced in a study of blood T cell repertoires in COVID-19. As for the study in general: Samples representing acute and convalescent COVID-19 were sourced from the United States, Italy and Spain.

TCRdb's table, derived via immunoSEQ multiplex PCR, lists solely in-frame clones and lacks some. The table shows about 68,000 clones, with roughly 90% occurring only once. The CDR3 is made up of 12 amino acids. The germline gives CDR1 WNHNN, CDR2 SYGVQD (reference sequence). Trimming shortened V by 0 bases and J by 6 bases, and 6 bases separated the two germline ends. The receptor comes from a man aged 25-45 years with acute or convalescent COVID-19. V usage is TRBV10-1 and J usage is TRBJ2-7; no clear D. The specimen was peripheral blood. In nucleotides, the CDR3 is TGCGCCAGCAGTGAGTCAACCGGCGAGCAGTACTTC. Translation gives CASSESTGEQYF.